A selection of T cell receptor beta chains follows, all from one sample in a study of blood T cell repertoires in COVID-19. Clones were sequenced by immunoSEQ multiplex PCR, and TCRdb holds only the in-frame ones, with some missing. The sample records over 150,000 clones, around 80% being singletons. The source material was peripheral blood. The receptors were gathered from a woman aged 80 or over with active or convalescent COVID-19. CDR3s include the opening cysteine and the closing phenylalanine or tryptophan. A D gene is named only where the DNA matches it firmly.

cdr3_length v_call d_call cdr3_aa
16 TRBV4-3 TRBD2 CASSQDFLAGAGELFF
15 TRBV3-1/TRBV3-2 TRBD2 CASSQETRGSYEQYF
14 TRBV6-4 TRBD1 CASSKTGGSETQYF
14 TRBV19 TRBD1 CARDLGQSSYEQYF
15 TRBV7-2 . CASSLVMAVSYEQYF
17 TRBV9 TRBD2 CASSVIAGASSYNEQFF
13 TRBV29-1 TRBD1 CSGDRGLYNEQFF
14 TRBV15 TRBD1 CATSRDRGGDEQFF
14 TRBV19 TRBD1 CASNDRGRPYGYTF
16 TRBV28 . CASSSPRQTSKNIQYF
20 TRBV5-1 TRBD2 CASSAGGRTSDLKDTGELFF
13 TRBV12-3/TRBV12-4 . CASSEQSGTEAFF
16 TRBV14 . CASRTGTGLNTGELFF
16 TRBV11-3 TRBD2 CASSLGVAGGPDTQYF
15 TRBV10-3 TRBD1 CAISSASDRGTEAFF
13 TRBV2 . CASMGGGEYGYTF
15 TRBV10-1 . CASSGGHTGTYEQYF
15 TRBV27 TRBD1 CASSSDRGRTGELFF
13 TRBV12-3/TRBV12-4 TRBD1 CASSLWTGMGYTF
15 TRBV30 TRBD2 CAWSSSGGAAYIQYF
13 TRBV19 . CASSPSRQSPLHF
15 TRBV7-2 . CASSLGISGQYGYTF
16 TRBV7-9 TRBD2 CASSWAGTSVPDTQYF
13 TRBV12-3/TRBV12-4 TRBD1 CASSWDRVYGYTF